This T cell receptor (beta chain) was identified in a study of T cells after yellow fever vaccination. Germline loops: CDR1 SQVTM, CDR2 ANQGSEA. Trimming cost V 5 bases and J 5 bases, with 15 bases left between them. The CDR3 length is 13 residues. TCRdb reprocessed the 5' RACE reads via MiXCR and lists one record per CDR3 protein. Of hundreds of thousands of distinct CDR3 sequences in the sample, roughly 14% are singletons; the top ten hold around 15%. The sequencing used PBMCs, collected on the day of the yellow fever booster vaccination. The TCR originated in a young man who received the YFV17D yellow fever vaccine. This chain links TRBV29-1 with TRBJ1-2; D remains ambiguous. DNA of the CDR3: TGCAGCGTTACCGGGTTGTTGGTGTATGGCTACACCTTC. This gives the protein CSVTGLLVYGYTF.